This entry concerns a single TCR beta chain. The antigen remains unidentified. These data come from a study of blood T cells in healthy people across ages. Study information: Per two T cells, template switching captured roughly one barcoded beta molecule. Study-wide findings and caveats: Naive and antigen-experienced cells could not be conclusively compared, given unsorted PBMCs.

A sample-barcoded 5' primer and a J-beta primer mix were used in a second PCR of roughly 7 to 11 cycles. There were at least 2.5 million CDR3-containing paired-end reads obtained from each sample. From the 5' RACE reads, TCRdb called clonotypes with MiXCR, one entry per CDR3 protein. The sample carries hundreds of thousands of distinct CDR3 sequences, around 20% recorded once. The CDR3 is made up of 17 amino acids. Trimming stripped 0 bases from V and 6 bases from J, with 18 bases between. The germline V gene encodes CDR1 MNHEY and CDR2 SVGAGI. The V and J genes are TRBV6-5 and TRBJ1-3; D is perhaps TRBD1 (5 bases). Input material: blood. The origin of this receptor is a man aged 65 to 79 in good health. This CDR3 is CASSYSIPRARENTIYF. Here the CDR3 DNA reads TGTGCCAGCAGTTACTCGATCCCCAGGGCGAGGGAAAACACCATATATTTT.